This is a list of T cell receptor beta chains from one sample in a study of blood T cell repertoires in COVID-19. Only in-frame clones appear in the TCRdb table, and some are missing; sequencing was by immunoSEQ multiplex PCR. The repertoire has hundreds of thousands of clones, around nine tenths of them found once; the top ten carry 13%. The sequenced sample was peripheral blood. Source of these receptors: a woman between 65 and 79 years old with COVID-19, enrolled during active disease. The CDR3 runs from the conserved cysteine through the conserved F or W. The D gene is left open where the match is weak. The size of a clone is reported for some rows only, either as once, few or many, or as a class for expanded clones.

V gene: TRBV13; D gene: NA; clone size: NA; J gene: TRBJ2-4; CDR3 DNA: TGTGCCAGCAGCTTATTTCGGGGGGCAGGTAACATTCAGTACTTC; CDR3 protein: CASSLFRGAGNIQYF
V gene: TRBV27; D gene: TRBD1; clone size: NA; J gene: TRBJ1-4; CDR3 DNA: TGTGCCAGCAGGGACAGGGGGGCTACTGGGAATGAAAAACTGTTTTTT; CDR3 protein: CASRDRGATGNEKLFF
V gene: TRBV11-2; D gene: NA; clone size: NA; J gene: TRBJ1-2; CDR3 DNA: TGTGCCAGCAGCAACCGACAGGCGTCATTAGACTATGGCTACACCTTC; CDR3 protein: CASSNRQASLDYGYTF
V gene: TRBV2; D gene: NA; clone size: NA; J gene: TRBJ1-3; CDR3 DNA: TGTGCCAGCAAGCAGGCACCCTCTGGAAACACCATATATTTT; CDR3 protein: CASKQAPSGNTIYF
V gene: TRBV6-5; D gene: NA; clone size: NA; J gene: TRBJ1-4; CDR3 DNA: TGTGCCAGCAATGGCTTCGTGGGGAGTGGTGAAAAACTGTTTTTT; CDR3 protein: CASNGFVGSGEKLFF
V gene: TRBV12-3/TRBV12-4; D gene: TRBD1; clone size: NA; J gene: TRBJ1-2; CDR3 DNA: TGTGCCAGCAGGGGGACAGGGTCCTATGGCTACACCTTC; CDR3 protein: CASRGTGSYGYTF
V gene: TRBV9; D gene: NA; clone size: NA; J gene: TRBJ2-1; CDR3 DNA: TGTGCCAGCAGCGGATCTCGGGACAAAGACAATGAGCAGTTCTTC; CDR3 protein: CASSGSRDKDNEQFF
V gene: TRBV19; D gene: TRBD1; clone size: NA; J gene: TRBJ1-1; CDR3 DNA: TGTGCCAGTAGTAGGCCAGGGGGCACTGAAGCTTTCTTT; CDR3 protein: CASSRPGGTEAFF
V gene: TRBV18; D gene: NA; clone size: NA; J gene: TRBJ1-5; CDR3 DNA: TGTGCCAGCTCATTAGGGGTGGTGGGCAATCAGCCCCAGCATTTT; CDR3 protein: CASSLGVVGNQPQHF
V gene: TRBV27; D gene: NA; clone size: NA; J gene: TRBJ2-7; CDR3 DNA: TGTGCCAGCAGTTTACGGGGACTTAACGCCTACGAGCAGTACTTC; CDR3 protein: CASSLRGLNAYEQYF
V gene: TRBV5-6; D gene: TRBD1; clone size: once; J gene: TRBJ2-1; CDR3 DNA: TGTGCCAGCAGCTTGAGACCTGGGTTGGGACAGGGCCACAATGAGCAGTTCTTC; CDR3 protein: CASSLRPGLGQGHNEQFF
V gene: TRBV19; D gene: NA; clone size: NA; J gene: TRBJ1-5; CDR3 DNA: TGTGCCAGTAGTATAGATAAGACAAAGCCCCAATATAGCAATCAGCCCCAGCATTTT; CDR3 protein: CASSIDKTKPQYSNQPQHF
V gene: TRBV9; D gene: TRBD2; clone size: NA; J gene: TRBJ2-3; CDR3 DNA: TGTGCCAGCAGCGGACCCCTCAGCGGGGGCCCAGATACGCAGTATTTT; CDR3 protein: CASSGPLSGGPDTQYF
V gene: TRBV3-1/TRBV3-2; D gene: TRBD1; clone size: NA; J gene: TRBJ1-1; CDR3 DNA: TGTGCCAGCAGCCAAGATCCGACAGGGGGCAACACTGAAGCTTTCTTT; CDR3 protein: CASSQDPTGGNTEAFF
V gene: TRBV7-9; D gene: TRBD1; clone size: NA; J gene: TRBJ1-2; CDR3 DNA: TGTGCCAGCAGCTTGGGACAGGGGATCTATGGCTACACCTTC; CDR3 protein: CASSLGQGIYGYTF
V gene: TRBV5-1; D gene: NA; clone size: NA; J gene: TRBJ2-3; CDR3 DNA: TGCGCCAGCAGCTTGTTCTTCCCAGATACGCAGTATTTT; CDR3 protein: CASSLFFPDTQYF
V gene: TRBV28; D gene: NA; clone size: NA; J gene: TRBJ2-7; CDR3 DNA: TGTGCCAGCAGCCCTTCCTGGGCAGGGAAGTACGAGCAGTACTTC; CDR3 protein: CASSPSWAGKYEQYF
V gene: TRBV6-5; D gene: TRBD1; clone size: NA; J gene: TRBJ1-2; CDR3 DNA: TGTGCCAGCAGCTCACCAGGGGGTCTCTATGGCTACACCTTC; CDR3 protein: CASSSPGGLYGYTF